This T cell receptor (beta chain) was sequenced during a study of T-cell reconstitution after alpha-beta-depleted transplantation in children. V dropped 1 base and J dropped 0 bases, with 9 bases sitting between them. Germline V gene sequence: CDR1 SQVTM, CDR2 ANQGSEA. The CDR3 consists of 14 residues. Construction of the TCRbeta library involved unique molecular identifiers. Via MiXCR, TCRdb re-called the PCR reads, giving one row per CDR3 protein. The sample records about 270,000 distinct CDR3 sequences, more than 9% being singletons. Points on this clonotype: This is likely a read error, given that the CDR3 carries no conserved phenylalanine or tryptophan at its end.

This specimen consisted of PBMCs from the stem cell graft donor, obtained from the stem cell graft. The receptor was isolated from a human donor who donated a stem cell graft to a child with SCID. J is TRBJ1-1 and V is TRBV29-1, with no clear D. In nucleotides, the CDR3 is TGCAGCGTTGAAGTGTGGGGTCTGAACACTGAAGCTTTCTTG. Protein product: CSVEVWGLNTEAFL.